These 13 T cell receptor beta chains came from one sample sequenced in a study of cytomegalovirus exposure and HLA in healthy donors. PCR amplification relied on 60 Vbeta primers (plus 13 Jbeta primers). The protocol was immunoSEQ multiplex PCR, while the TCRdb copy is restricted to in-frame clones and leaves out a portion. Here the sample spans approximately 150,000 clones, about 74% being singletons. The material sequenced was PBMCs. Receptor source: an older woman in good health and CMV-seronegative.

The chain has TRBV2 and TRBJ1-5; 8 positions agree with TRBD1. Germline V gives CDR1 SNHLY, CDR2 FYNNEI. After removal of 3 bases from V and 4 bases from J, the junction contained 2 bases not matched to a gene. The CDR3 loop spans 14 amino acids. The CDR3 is CASSENRGNQPQHF. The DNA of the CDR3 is TGTGCCAGCAGTGAGAACAGGGGGAATCAGCCCCAGCATTTT.

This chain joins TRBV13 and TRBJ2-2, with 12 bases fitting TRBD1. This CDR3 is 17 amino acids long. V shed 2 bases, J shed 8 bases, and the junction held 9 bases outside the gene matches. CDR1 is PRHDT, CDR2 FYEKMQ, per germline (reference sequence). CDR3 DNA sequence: TGTGCCAGCAGCTTACTATTGGGACAGGGGGCTTCGGGGGAGCTGTTTTTT. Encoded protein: CASSLLLGQGASGELFF.

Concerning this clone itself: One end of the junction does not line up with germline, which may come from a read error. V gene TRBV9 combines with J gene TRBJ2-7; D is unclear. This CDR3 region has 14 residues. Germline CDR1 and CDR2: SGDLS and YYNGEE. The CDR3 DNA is TGTGCCAGCAGCCGACAAGCCTCCTCCTCCGAGCAGTACTTC. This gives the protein CASSRQASSSEQYF.

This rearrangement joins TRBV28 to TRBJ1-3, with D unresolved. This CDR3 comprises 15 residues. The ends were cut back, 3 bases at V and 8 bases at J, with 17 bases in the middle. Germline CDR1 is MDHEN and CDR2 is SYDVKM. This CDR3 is CASSFAGSLADTIYF. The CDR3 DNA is TGTGCCAGCAGTTTTGCGGGGTCTTTAGCAGACACCATATATTTT.

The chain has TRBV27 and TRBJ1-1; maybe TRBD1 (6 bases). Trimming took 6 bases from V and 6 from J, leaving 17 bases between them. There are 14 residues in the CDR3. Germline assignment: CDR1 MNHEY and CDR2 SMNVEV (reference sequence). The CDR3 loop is CASSTRTGGAEAFF. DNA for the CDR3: TGTGCCAGCAGCACGCGAACGGGGGGCGCTGAAGCTTTCTTT.

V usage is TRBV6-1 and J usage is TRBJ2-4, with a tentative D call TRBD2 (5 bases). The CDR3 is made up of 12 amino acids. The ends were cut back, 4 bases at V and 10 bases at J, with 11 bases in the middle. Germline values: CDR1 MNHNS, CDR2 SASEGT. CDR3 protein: CASSVLQRIQYF. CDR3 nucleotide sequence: TGTGCCAGCAGTGTTTTACAGCGGATTCAGTACTTC.

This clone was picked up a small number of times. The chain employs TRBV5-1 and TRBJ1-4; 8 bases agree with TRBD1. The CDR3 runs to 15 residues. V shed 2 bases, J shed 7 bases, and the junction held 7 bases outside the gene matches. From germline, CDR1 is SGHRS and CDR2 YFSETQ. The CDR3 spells CASSFQGAWSEKLFF. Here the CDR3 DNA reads TGCGCCAGCAGCTTCCAGGGGGCTTGGAGTGAAAAACTGTTTTTT.

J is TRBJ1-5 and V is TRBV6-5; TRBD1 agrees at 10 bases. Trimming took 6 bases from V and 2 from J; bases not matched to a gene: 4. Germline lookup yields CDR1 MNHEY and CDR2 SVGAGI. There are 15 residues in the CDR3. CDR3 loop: CASSPGQGGNQPQHF. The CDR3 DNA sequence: TGTGCCAGCAGCCCCGGACAGGGGGGCAATCAGCCCCAGCATTTT.

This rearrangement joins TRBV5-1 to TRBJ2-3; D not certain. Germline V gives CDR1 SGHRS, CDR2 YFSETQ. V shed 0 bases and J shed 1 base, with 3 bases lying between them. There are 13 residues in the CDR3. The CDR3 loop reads CASSLVGTDTQYF. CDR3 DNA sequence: TGCGCCAGCAGCTTGGTCGGCACAGATACGCAGTATTTT.

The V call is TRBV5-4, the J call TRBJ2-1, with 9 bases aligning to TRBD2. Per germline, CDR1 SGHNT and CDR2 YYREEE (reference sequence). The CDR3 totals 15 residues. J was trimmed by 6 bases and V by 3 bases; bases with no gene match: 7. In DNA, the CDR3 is TGTGCCAGCAGCTCCCAAGCGGGGGGAGTCAATGAGCAGTTCTTC. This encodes CASSSQAGGVNEQFF.

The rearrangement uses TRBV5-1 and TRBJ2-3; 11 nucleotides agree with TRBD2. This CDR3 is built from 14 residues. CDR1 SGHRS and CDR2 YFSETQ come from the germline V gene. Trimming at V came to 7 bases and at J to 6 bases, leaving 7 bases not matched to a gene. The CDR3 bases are TGCGCCAGCGGTCCACTAGCGGGGGTGGATACGCAGTATTTT. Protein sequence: CASGPLAGVDTQYF. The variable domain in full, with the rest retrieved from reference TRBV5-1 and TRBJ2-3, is KAGVTQTPRYLIKTRGQQVTLSCSPISGHRSVSWYQQTPGQGLQFLFEYFSETQRNKGNFPGRFSGRQFSNSRSEMNVSTLELGDSALYLCASGPLAGVDTQYFGPGTRLTVL.

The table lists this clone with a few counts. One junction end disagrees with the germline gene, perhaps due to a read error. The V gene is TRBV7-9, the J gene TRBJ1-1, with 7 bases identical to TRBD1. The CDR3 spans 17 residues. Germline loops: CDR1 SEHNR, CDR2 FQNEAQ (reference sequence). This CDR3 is CSSSLGNKRGGLTEAFF. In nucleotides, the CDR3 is TGTTCCAGCAGCTTAGGGAATAAGCGAGGGGGCCTCACTGAAGCTTTCTTT. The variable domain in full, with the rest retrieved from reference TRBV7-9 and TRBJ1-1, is DTGVSQNPRHKITKRGQNVTFRCDPISEHNRLYWYRQTLGQGPEFLTYFQNEAQLEKSRLLSDRFSAERPKGSFSTLEIQRTEQGDSAMYLCSSSLGNKRGGLTEAFFGQGTRLTVV.

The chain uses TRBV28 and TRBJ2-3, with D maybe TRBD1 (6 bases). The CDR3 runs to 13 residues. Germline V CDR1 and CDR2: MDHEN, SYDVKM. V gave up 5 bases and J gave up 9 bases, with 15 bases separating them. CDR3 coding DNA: TGTGCCAGCAGTCCGTACAGGGTGTGGACGCAGTATTTT. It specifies CASSPYRVWTQYF.